This TCR beta chain was sequenced for a study of OX40 agonist ivuxolimab in advanced cancers. J was trimmed by 0 bases and V by 6 bases; bases with no gene match: 9. Germline-derived CDR1 and CDR2 are SGHAT and FQNNGV. The CDR3 totals 16 residues. As regards this clone: No antigen is known for it.

The protocol was immunoSEQ multiplex PCR, while the TCRdb copy is restricted to in-frame clones and leaves out a portion. The data hold fewer than 50,000 clones, with roughly nine tenths observed a single time. Regarding the study as a whole: Blood T cells, both CD4+ and CD8+, expanded clonally by week 6 at 0.1 to 3.0 mg/kg. More expanded clones were seen, on average, in CD8+ T cells than in CD4+.

Patients were ineligible given autoimmune disease history or systemic immunosuppression. The sequencing used CD4+ or CD8+ T cells sorted from blood, collected in a trial of the OX40 agonist ivuxolimab. The genes are TRBV11-2 and TRBJ2-3; 7 bases agree with TRBD2. The receptor was derived from an adult with an advanced solid tumor such as melanoma, head and neck, liver or kidney cancer. The CDR3 bases are TGTGCCAGCAGTAAAAGAGCGGGACTCAGCACAGATACGCAGTATTTT. This sequence encodes CASSKRAGLSTDTQYF.